The 11 T cell receptor beta chains given below trace back to one sample, sequenced in a study of blood T cell repertoires in COVID-19. The method was immunoSEQ multiplex PCR; TCRdb's version includes in-frame clones alone and lacks a portion of them. The table lists 150,000 to 200,000 clones, roughly 85% of them singletons. The sequencing input was peripheral blood. All receptors derive from a human donor with acute or convalescent COVID-19. The donor label of this sample is uncertain.

The V and J genes are TRBV21-1 and TRBJ1-2; TRBD1 reflects the table's D call only, with no check against the DNA. TRBV21-1 is a documented pseudogene. The CDR3 runs to 18 residues. The CDR3 is CASSKGRGQGSFGYGYTF. The DNA for the CDR3 is TGTGCCAGCAGCAAAGGGCGCGGACAGGGTAGTTTTGGGTATGGCTACACCTTC.

This clone came up a few times. This chain connects TRBV6-2 or TRBV6-3 to TRBJ1-5; 10 bases line up with TRBD1. V lost 5 bases, J lost 4 bases, and 14 bases stayed unmatched. The CDR3 loop spans 18 amino acids. Germline CDR1 reads MNHEY; CDR2 reads SVGEGT. CDR3 coding DNA: TGTGCCAGCAGTCAAAACCCCGACAGGGGGCTAAATAATCAGCCCCAGCATTTT. It is translated as CASSQNPDRGLNNQPQHF.

The chain couples TRBV4-3 to TRBJ2-3; TRBD2 agrees at 7 bases. Trimming cost V 3 bases and J 1 base; bases outside gene matches: 4. The CDR3 has 15 amino acids. CDR1 and CDR2 (germline): LGHNA, YSLEER. DNA of the CDR3: TGCGCCAGCAGCCATCGGGAGGTGGGCACAGATACGCAGTATTTT. It specifies CASSHREVGTDTQYF.

About this clone: This sample includes further DNA sequences coding for the same CDR3. The CDR3 loop reads CASSYSGRGNSPLHF. CDR3 coding DNA: TGTGCCAGCAGTTACTCGGGGAGAGGTAATTCACCCCTCCACTTT. V and J are TRBV6-5 and TRBJ1-6; D gene ambiguous. V was pared by 0 bases and J by 6 bases, with 9 bases between. The CDR3 is 15 amino acids. Germline assignment: CDR1 MNHEY and CDR2 SVGAGI.

The J gene is TRBJ2-7, the V gene TRBV6-5; the D gene is possibly TRBD1 (5 bases). Germline CDR1 and CDR2: MNHEY and SVGAGI. Trimming stripped 0 bases from V and 7 bases from J, with 13 bases between. The CDR3 runs to 14 residues. This CDR3 reads CASSYSNRRGEQYF. The CDR3 DNA follows: TGTGCCAGCAGTTACTCGAACAGGCGAGGTGAGCAGTACTTC.

The rearrangement joins TRBV29-1 to TRBJ1-2; D is unresolved. The CDR3 is made up of 11 amino acids. The germline V and J ends were trimmed by 0 bases and 6 bases, with 5 bases remaining between them. Germline values: CDR1 SQVTM, CDR2 ANQGSEA. The CDR3 here is CSVEDLDGYTF. In nucleotides, the CDR3 is TGCAGCGTTGAAGATCTAGATGGCTACACCTTC.

The rearrangement joins TRBV3-1 (or the pseudogene TRBV3-2) to TRBJ2-3; the match to TRBD2 covers 9 bases. Germline CDR1 LGHDT, CDR2 YNNKEL (reference sequence). The trim removed 1 base at V and 2 bases at J, leaving 7 bases unmatched. The length of the CDR3 is 17 residues. The chain's CDR3 is CASSQGRKRGATDTQYF. The CDR3 coding sequence is TGTGCCAGCAGCCAAGGTCGAAAGCGGGGGGCCACAGATACGCAGTATTTT.

This rearrangement joins TRBV5-4 to TRBJ2-3; 12 bases fit TRBD2. The CDR3 has 15 amino acids. Germline CDR1 reads SGHNT; CDR2 reads YYREEE (reference sequence). The V and J ends lost 4 bases and 3 bases, in that order; junction bases with no gene match: 3. The CDR3 here is CASSRTSGETDTQYF. The CDR3 region has the DNA TGTGCCAGCAGCCGGACTAGCGGGGAGACAGATACGCAGTATTTT.

J is TRBJ2-7 and V is TRBV19, with unresolved D. The length of the CDR3 is 15 residues. Trimming took off 0 bases at V and 2 bases at J, with 11 bases between the two ends. Germline CDR1 is LNHDA and CDR2 is SQIVND (reference sequence). CDR3 DNA: TGTGCCAGTAGTATAGATCGGAGTTACGCCTACGAGCAGTACTTC. As protein: CASSIDRSYAYEQYF. The variable domain in full, completed from reference TRBV19 and TRBJ2-7, reads DGGITQSPKYLFRKEGQNVTLSCEQNLNHDAMYWYRQDPGQGLRLIYYSQIVNDFQKGDIAEGYSVSREKKESFPLTVTSAQKNPTAFYLCASSIDRSYAYEQYFGPGTRLTVT.

The chain uses TRBV27 and TRBJ1-2; 7 bases fit TRBD1. The CDR3 is 17 residues long. V lost 4 bases to trimming and J lost 0 bases; unmatched junction nucleotides: 11. CDR1 MNHEY and CDR2 SMNVEV come from the germline V gene (reference sequence). CDR3 DNA: TGTGCCAGCAGTTCAAGGGCAGGGGGATTTCCTAACTATGGCTACACCTTC. Its translation: CASSSRAGGFPNYGYTF.

This clone was counted a single time. The chain employs TRBV5-1 and TRBJ2-1; possible D gene TRBD1, 6 bases. Germline V gene sequence: CDR1 SGHRS, CDR2 YFSETQ. CDR3 size: 17 residues. V was trimmed by 4 bases and J by 0 bases, leaving 17 bases between them. Here the CDR3 DNA reads TGCGCCAGCAGCCCTGTCCCCGACAGGAGCTCCTACAATGAGCAGTTCTTC. Encoded protein: CASSPVPDRSSYNEQFF.